Following are 10 T cell receptor beta chains from one sample sequenced in a study of patients and donors after allogeneic stem cell transplantation. TCRdb itself ran the RT-PCR reads through MiXCR, one entry per CDR3 protein. The sample contains about a million distinct CDR3 sequences, more than 15% of which appear only once. Sequences were obtained from blood, either unsorted or a sorted T cell fraction (not recorded which). The receptors originated from a human donor who was either an allogeneic HSCT recipient or a stem cell or donor lymphocyte infusion donor (not recorded which). It is not recorded whose cells these are; they may come from a transplant donor.

In this sample, this clonotype turned up many times. The gene calls are TRBV12-3 or TRBV12-4 and TRBJ2-1; 7 bases are a match to TRBD2. The V gene end was trimmed by 7 bases and the J gene end by 4 bases; junction bases not matched to a gene: 4. The CDR3 has 13 amino acids. CDR3 in amino acids: CASIKRGYNEQFF. The CDR3 DNA is TGTGCCAGCATCAAGCGGGGTTACAATGAGCAGTTCTTC.

V usage is TRBV7-9 and J usage is TRBJ1-1, with 7 bases matching TRBD1. The CDR3 extends over 14 amino acids. Germline V gene lookup returns CDR1 SEHNR and CDR2 FQNEAQ (reference sequence). The ends lost 5 bases at V and 6 bases at J; junction bases unmatched: 9. The CDR3 spells CASSLQGTRAEAFF. The CDR3 region has the DNA TGTGCCAGCAGCCTACAGGGGACGAGGGCTGAAGCTTTCTTT.

This clonotype has more than one count but fewer than ten. This chain joins TRBV20-1 and TRBJ1-1; no clear D. CDR1 and CDR2 (germline): DFQATT, SNEGSKA (reference sequence). The CDR3 has 13 residues. V shed 0 bases and J shed 4 bases, with 9 bases lying between them. CDR3 in amino acids: CSAREGRGTEAFF. As DNA, the CDR3 is TGCAGTGCTAGAGAAGGACGGGGCACTGAAGCTTTCTTT.

The chain has TRBV2 and TRBJ1-6; 8 positions match TRBD1. This CDR3 is 15 amino acids long. V lost 3 bases, J lost 6 bases, and 4 bases stayed unmatched. CDR1 is SNHLY, CDR2 FYNNEI, per germline. CDR3 amino acids: CASSEDRVINSPLHF. DNA for the CDR3: TGTGCCAGCAGTGAGGACAGGGTGATTAATTCACCCCTCCACTTT.

This clonotype appeared a few times. The genes are TRBV20-1 and TRBJ2-2; D possibly uses TRBD1 or TRBD2 (5 bases each). This CDR3 comprises 9 residues. Per the germline V gene, CDR1 is DFQATT and CDR2 is SNEGSKA (reference sequence). CDR3: CLGEGELFF. As DNA, the CDR3 is TGCTTGGGGGAGGGGGAGCTGTTTTTT.

CDR3 residues: CASSFLQEKNTEAFF. CDR3 nucleotide sequence: TGTGCCAGCAGTTTCTTACAGGAGAAGAACACTGAAGCTTTCTTT. This chain joins TRBV12-3 or TRBV12-4 and TRBJ1-1, with TRBD1 as a possible D gene (5 bases). The length of the CDR3 is 15 residues. The ends were cut back, 3 bases at V and 1 base at J, with 12 bases in the middle.

This chain connects TRBV6-5 to TRBJ1-2; D ambiguous. Per the germline V gene, CDR1 is MNHEY and CDR2 is SVGAGI. The CDR3 runs 13 residues. The V gene lost 0 bases and the J gene lost 7 bases, with 9 bases spanning the gap. CDR3 nucleotide sequence: TGTGCCAGCAGTTACTCGAGTTTGTCTGGCTACACCTTC. Residues: CASSYSSLSGYTF.

The chain links TRBV29-1 to TRBJ1-2; D is unresolved. CDR3 size: 13 residues. Germline CDR1 and CDR2: SQVTM and ANQGSEA. V gave up 6 bases and J gave up 2 bases, with 13 bases separating them. In DNA form, the CDR3 reads TGCAGCGTCCAGAGAGATCCGAACTATGGCTACACCTTC. Amino acid sequence: CSVQRDPNYGYTF. Combining the CDR3 with reference TRBV29-1 and TRBJ1-2 gives the whole variable domain SAVISQKPSRDICQRGTSLTIQCQVDSQVTMMFWYRQQPGQSLTLIATANQGSEATYESGFVIDKFPISRPNLTFSTLTVSNMSPEDSSIYLCSVQRDPNYGYTFGSGTRLTVV.

The chain joins TRBV10-3 to TRBJ2-7; D may be TRBD2 (6 bases). Deletions cut 4 bases from V and 6 bases from J, with 16 bases between. This CDR3 is built from 14 residues. Germline CDR1 and CDR2: ENHRY and SYGVKD. The CDR3 loop is CAISGPGLPFEQYF. Written as DNA, the CDR3 is TGTGCCATCAGTGGGCCGGGACTCCCATTCGAGCAGTACTTC.

The CDR3 here is CASSSRDKVNEQFF. The CDR3 nucleotides are TGTGCCAGCAGCTCTCGGGACAAGGTGAATGAGCAGTTCTTC. The chain carries TRBV11-3 and TRBJ2-1; a possible D gene is TRBD1 (6 bases). Between the trimmed V and J ends, which lost 4 bases and 7 bases, there was a span of 14 bases. Per germline, CDR1 SGHNT and CDR2 YENEEA. This CDR3 is 14 amino acids long.